The 3 T cell receptor beta chains in this list originate from one sample, sequenced in a study of shared clonotypes between healthy human individuals. Method: immunoSEQ multiplex PCR; TCRdb's copy keeps in-frame clones and lacks some. The table lists fewer than 550,000 clones, about three quarters of them singletons. Sequenced input: PBMCs. The receptor set was obtained from a woman in her forties in good health. Some clones in this sample may be carry-over from other donors' samples.

This clone occurred many times. The chain recombines TRBV4-1 with TRBJ2-5, with 10 bases fitting TRBD2. V lost 4 bases and J lost 4; bases outside the gene matches: 9. Germline CDR1 MGHRA, CDR2 YSYEKL. This CDR3 spans 16 amino acids. CDR3 DNA sequence: TGCGCCAGCAGCCCACGACTAGCGGGTCCGCTAGAGACCCAGTACTTC. As protein: CASSPRLAGPLETQYF.

V gene TRBV18 combines with J gene TRBJ2-7; either TRBD1 or TRBD2 may supply D (7 bases each). Germline loops: CDR1 KGHSH, CDR2 LQKENI. Trimming cost V 6 bases and J 2 bases, with 14 bases left between them. This CDR3 spans 14 amino acids. In DNA form, the CDR3 reads TGTGCCAGCTCTTTCAGGGGGGGTCCCTACGAGCAGTACTTC. This codes for CASSFRGGPYEQYF.

The J gene is TRBJ2-5, the V gene TRBV5-1, with 13 bases fitting TRBD2. Germline assignment: CDR1 SGHRS and CDR2 YFSETQ. This CDR3 comprises 16 residues. With V trimmed by 4 bases and J by 1 base, 4 bases remained unmatched. CDR3 residues: CASSLRLAGGQETQYF. In DNA form, the CDR3 reads TGCGCCAGCAGCCTCAGACTAGCGGGGGGCCAAGAGACCCAGTACTTC.